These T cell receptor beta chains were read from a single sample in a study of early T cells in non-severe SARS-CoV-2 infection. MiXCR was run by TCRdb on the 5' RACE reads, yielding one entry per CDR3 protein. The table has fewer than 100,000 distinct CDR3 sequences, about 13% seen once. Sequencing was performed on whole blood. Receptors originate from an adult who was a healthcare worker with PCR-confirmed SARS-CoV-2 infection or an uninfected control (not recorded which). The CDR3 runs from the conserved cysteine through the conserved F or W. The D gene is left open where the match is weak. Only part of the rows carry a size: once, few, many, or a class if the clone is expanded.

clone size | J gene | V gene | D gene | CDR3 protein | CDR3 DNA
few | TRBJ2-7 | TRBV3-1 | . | CASSQGGGATYEQYF | TGTGCCAGCAGCCAAGGGGGCGGGGCTACCTACGAGCAGTACTTC
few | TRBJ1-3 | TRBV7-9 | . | CASSPGRDTIYF | TGTGCCAGCAGCCCCGGCCGGGACACCATATATTTT
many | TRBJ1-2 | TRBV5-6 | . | CASSFSRSGYTF | TGTGCCAGCAGCTTCTCCAGGTCTGGCTACACCTTC
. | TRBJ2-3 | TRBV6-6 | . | CASSRMGASDTQYF | TGTGCCAGCAGCCGGATGGGGGCTTCAGATACGCAGTATTTT
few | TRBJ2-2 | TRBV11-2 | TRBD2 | CASSLWSSGNTGELFF | TGTGCCAGCAGCTTATGGTCTAGCGGGAACACCGGGGAGCTGTTTTTT
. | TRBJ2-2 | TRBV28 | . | CASRSRRGELFF | TGTGCCAGCAGATCCCGACGGGGGGAGCTGTTTTTT
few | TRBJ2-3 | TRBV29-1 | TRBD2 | CSVEVDSGGPQYF | TGCAGCGTTGAAGTCGATAGCGGGGGGCCGCAGTATTTT
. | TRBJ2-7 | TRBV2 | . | CASRPYQANEQYF | TGTGCCAGCAGACCCTACCAGGCCAACGAGCAGTACTTC
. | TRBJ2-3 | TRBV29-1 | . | CSVERSFSTDTQYF | TGCAGCGTTGAAAGGTCCTTTAGCACAGATACGCAGTATTTT
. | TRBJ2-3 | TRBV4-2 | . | CASSQDSGAHVRKDTQYF | TGTGCCAGCAGCCAAGATAGTGGGGCCCACGTTAGAAAAGATACGCAGTATTTT
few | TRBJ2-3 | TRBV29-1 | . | CSVRVRLTDTQYF | TGCAGCGTGAGGGTGCGTCTCACAGATACGCAGTATTTT
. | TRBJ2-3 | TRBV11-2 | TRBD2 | CASSSGLETTDTQYF | TGTGCCAGCAGCTCCGGACTAGAGACCACAGATACGCAGTATTTT
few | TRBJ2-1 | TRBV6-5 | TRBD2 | CASNERGFNEQFF | TGTGCCAGCAACGAGCGGGGATTCAATGAGCAGTTCTTC
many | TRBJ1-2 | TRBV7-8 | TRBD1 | CASSPGGQGDYGYTF | TGTGCCAGCAGCCCCGGTGGTCAGGGGGACTATGGCTACACCTTC
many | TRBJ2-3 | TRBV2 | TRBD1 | CASSRPGQGTDTQYF | TGTGCCAGCAGTAGGCCGGGACAGGGAACAGATACGCAGTATTTT
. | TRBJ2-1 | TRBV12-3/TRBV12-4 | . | CASTLVGAEGEQFF | TGTGCCAGCACCCTAGTGGGGGCTGAAGGTGAGCAGTTCTTC
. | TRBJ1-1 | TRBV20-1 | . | CSATRTRVPGEAFF | TGCAGTGCAACTCGGACAAGGGTCCCAGGTGAAGCTTTCTTT
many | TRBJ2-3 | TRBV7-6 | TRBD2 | CASSLRLAGGVDTQYF | TGTGCCAGCAGCCTACGACTAGCGGGGGGGGTAGATACGCAGTATTTT
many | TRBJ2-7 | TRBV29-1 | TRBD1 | CSVTGAGGRYEQYF | TGCAGCGTTACGGGGGCAGGGGGCCGGTACGAGCAGTACTTC
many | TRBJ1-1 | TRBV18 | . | CASSRTGGDTEAFF | TGTGCCAGCTCACGCACCGGGGGGGACACTGAAGCTTTCTTT
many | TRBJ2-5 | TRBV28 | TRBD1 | CASSLDRVETQYF | TGTGCCAGCAGTCTTGACAGGGTGGAGACCCAGTACTTC
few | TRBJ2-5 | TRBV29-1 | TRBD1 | CSAVGDRGGETQYF | TGCAGCGCCGTGGGAGACAGGGGCGGAGAGACCCAGTACTTC
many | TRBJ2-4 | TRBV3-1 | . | CASGRDGQAKNIQYF | TGTGCCAGCGGACGGGACGGACAAGCCAAAAACATTCAGTACTTC
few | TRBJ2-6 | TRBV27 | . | CASSLRRTGANVLTF | TGTGCCAGCAGTCTCCGCAGAACCGGGGCCAACGTCCTGACTTTC
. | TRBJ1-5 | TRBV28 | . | CASSLRVQPQHF | TGTGCCAGCAGTTTGAGGGTTCAGCCCCAGCATTTT
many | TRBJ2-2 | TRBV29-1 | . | CSVETRGVTGELFF | TGCAGCGTTGAAACCAGGGGAGTGACCGGGGAGCTGTTTTTT
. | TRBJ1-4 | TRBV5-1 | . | CASSLTGGPNEKLFF | TGCGCCAGCAGCTTGACCGGGGGGCCCAATGAAAAACTGTTTTTT